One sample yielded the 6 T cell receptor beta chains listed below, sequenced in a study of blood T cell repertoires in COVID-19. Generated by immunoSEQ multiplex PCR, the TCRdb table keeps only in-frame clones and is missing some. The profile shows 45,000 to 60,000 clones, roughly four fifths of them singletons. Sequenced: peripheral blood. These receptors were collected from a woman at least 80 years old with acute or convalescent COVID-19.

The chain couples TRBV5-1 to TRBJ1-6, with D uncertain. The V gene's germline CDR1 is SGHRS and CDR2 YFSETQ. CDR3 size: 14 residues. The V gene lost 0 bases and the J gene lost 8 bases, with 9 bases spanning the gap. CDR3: CASSLVTRDSPLHF. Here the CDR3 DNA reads TGCGCCAGCAGCTTGGTGACGAGGGATTCACCCCTCCACTTT.

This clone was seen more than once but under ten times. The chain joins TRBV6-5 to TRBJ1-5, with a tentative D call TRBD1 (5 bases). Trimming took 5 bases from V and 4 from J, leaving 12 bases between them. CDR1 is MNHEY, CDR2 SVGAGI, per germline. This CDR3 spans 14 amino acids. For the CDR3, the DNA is TGTGCCAGCAGTCAGACTGGGGGGAATCAGCCCCAGCATTTT. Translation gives CASSQTGGNQPQHF.

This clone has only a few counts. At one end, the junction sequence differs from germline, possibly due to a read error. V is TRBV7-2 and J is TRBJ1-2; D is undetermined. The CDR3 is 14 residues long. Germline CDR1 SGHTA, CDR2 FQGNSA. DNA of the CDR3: TGTGCCAGCAGCTTAACCGACTATGACTACGGCTACACCTTC. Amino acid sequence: CASSLTDYDYGYTF.

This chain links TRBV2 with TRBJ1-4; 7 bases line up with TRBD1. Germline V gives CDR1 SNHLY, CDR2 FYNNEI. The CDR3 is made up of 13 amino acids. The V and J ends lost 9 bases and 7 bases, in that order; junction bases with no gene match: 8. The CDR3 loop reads CASLLQGIEKLFF. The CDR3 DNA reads TGTGCCAGTTTATTACAGGGGATTGAAAAACTGTTTTTT.

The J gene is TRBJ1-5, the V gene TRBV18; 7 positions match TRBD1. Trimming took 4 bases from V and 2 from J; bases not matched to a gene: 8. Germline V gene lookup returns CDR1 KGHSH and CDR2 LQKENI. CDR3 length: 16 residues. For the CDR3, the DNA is TGTGCCAGCTCACAGGCAGGGGGTTTTGGCAATCAGCCCCAGCATTTT. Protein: CASSQAGGFGNQPQHF.

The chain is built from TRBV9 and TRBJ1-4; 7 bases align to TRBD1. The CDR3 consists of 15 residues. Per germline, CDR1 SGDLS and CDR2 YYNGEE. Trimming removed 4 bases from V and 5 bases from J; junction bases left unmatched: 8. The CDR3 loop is CASSPGTVGNEKLFF. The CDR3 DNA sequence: TGTGCCAGCAGCCCGGGGACAGTCGGAAATGAAAAACTGTTTTTT.